Sequencing of this T cell receptor (beta chain) was carried out in a study of T cell repertoires in aging, cancer and after chemotherapy. By sample fraction, this clonotype is medium-sized (0.01 to 0.1%). Multiplex touch-down PCR with TRB-A/B primers amplified rearranged V-D-J TRB sequences. TCRdb processed the multiplex PCR reads anew with MiXCR; each CDR3 protein has one entry. The table records some 7,900 distinct CDR3 sequences, about 29% of them present only once. TCR beta rearrangements were amplified from peripheral blood genomic DNA. The germline CDR1 and CDR2 sequences are GTSNPN and SVGIG (reference sequence). V shed 3 bases and J shed 8 bases, with 13 bases lying between them. This CDR3 is built from 12 residues.

The rearrangement uses TRBV30 and TRBJ1-2; D is unclear. The clonotype was recovered from a human donor in good health. Sequencing used blood. The DNA for the CDR3 is TGTGCCTGGAGGGCCAGTGTCGGAGGCTACACCTTC. Protein: CAWRASVGGYTF.